Below are 6 T cell receptor beta chains sequenced from a single sample in a study of blood T cell repertoires in COVID-19. Some clones are missing from TCRdb's copy, which holds only in-frame ones; the method was immunoSEQ multiplex PCR. This table holds about 370,000 clones, more than 70% found once. The specimen was peripheral blood. These receptors were collected from a young woman with COVID-19, enrolled during active disease.

The chain couples TRBV18 to TRBJ1-1, with TRBD1 matching over 8 bases. Germline CDR1 reads KGHSH; CDR2 reads LQKENI. Trimming cost V 5 bases and J 4 bases; bases outside gene matches: 6. The CDR3 is 14 amino acids. CDR3 loop: CASSRRTGSTEAFF. CDR3 in DNA: TGTGCCAGCTCAAGACGGACAGGGAGCACTGAAGCTTTCTTT.

V and J are TRBV3-1 (or the pseudogene TRBV3-2) and TRBJ2-5, with D possibly TRBD2 on 5 matching bases. The ends were cut back, 1 base at V and 1 base at J, with 10 bases in the middle. Germline V gene data show CDR1 as LGHDT and CDR2 as YNNKEL (reference sequence). The CDR3 totals 15 residues. The CDR3, as DNA: TGTGCCAGCAGCCAAGGCCGACTACCCCAAGAGACCCAGTACTTC. Translating it yields CASSQGRLPQETQYF.

V usage is TRBV9 and J usage is TRBJ1-2, with no clear D. The CDR3 covers 15 residues. Germline V gives CDR1 SGDLS, CDR2 YYNGEE. Trimming pared 4 bases from V and 4 bases from J, leaving 17 bases between. CDR3 DNA sequence: TGTGCCAGCAGCCCCCCGGCCCAAGGGAGCTATGGCTACACCTTC. Translation: CASSPPAQGSYGYTF.

This clone was recorded only once. V is TRBV7-2 and J is TRBJ1-6; TRBD1 agrees at 8 bases. There are 17 residues in the CDR3. Germline V gives CDR1 SGHTA, CDR2 FQGNSA. Trimming cost V 0 bases and J 9 bases; bases outside gene matches: 10. The CDR3, as DNA: TGTGCCAGCAGCTTAGCGACCGGACAGGGTTCATTTTCACCCCTCCACTTT. This sequence encodes CASSLATGQGSFSPLHF.

The chain has TRBV10-3 and TRBJ1-5; tentative D call: TRBD1 (5 bases). The CDR3 spans 12 residues. Germline CDR1 is ENHRY and CDR2 is SYGVKD. Trimming took 11 bases from V and 3 from J, leaving 11 bases between them. The CDR3: CAVRDFNQPQHF. The CDR3 DNA is TGTGCCGTCCGGGACTTCAATCAGCCCCAGCATTTT.

This clone is a singleton in its sample. The chain recombines TRBV9 with TRBJ2-5, with 7 bases identical to TRBD2. The CDR3 has 14 amino acids. The ends lost 3 bases at V and 0 bases at J; junction bases unmatched: 2. Germline CDR1 and CDR2: SGDLS and YYNGEE. For the CDR3, the DNA is TGTGCCAGCAGCGCCGGACTAGACCAAGAGACCCAGTACTTC. Its translation: CASSAGLDQETQYF.